A single sample gave rise to the 10 T cell receptor beta chains below, sequenced in a study of regulatory T cells in long-lasting Graves disease. The sample's time point: persistent/refractory GD, antithyroid drugs over 5 years with positive TRAb. Making the TCR library involved RNA that had been extracted from PBMCs. Library construction for TCR beta used iRepertoire HTBI primers and Arm-PCR of CDR3 regions. TCRdb processed the multiplex PCR reads anew with MiXCR; each CDR3 protein has one entry. This table holds 450,000 or so distinct CDR3 sequences, 20% found once. Material: peripheral blood mononuclear cells (PBMCs), obtained when the disease was refractory, from a patient treated with antithyroid drugs. These receptors were taken from a female donor with Graves disease.

The chain uses TRBV15 and TRBJ1-3; no reliable D call. The germline V gene has CDR1 LNHNV and CDR2 YYDKDF (reference sequence). The V end was cut by 0 bases, the J end by 4 bases, with 16 bases between. The length of the CDR3 is 17 residues. CDR3 bases: TGTGCCACCAGCAGAGATCCGATCGGAGGGTTAGGAAACACCATATATTTT. This gives the protein CATSRDPIGGLGNTIYF. Filled out from reference TRBV15 and TRBJ1-3, the complete variable domain reads DAMVIQNPRYQVTQFGKPVTLSCSQTLNHNVMYWYQQKSSQAPKLLFHYYDKDFNNEADTPDNFQSRRPNTSFCFLDIRSPGLGDTAMYLCATSRDPIGGLGNTIYFGEGSWLTVV.

The chain couples TRBV20-1 to TRBJ1-1; D gene uncertain. This CDR3 has 13 amino acids. Germline CDR1 DFQATT, CDR2 SNEGSKA (reference sequence). The germline V and J ends were trimmed by 3 bases and 1 base, with 9 bases remaining between them. The CDR3 sequence is CSARRVRNTEAFF. The CDR3, as DNA: TGCAGTGCTAGGCGGGTCAGGAACACTGAAGCTTTCTTT.

A note on this clonotype: Since a much larger clone is just one base distant, this may be a read error. V and J are TRBV6-1 and TRBJ2-7, with TRBD1 matching over 7 bases. The CDR3 totals 13 residues. Germline values: CDR1 MNHNS, CDR2 SASEGT. CDR3 sequence reads: CASSGDSSYKQYF. The CDR3 nucleotides read TGTGCCAGCAGCGGGGACAGCTCCTACAAGCAGTACTTC.

This clonotype was seen a few times. The chain joins TRBV6-2 or TRBV6-3 to TRBJ1-3, with D maybe TRBD1 (6 bases). Germline V gene lookup returns CDR1 MNHEY and CDR2 SVGEGT. The V and J ends lost 1 base and 0 bases respectively, with 10 bases between them. The CDR3 sequence is 16 residues long. CDR3 in DNA: TGTGCCAGCAGTTACTTCGCACAGGGCTCTGGAAACACCATATATTTT. It codes for CASSYFAQGSGNTIYF.

This chain uses TRBV28 with TRBJ2-1; TRBD2 agrees at 12 bases. The CDR3 contains 18 residues. CDR1 is MDHEN, CDR2 SYDVKM, per germline. With V trimmed by 6 bases and J by 4 bases, 13 bases remained unmatched. The CDR3 DNA reads as TGTGCCAGCAGACTCCCAACCCTCGGACTAGCGGGGTACAATGAGCAGTTCTTC. As protein: CASRLPTLGLAGYNEQFF.

Regarding this clonotype: This may arise from a read error, as a much more abundant clone is one base away. The V call is TRBV6-1, the J call TRBJ2-2; 8 bases line up with TRBD1. The V gene end was trimmed by 8 bases and the J gene end by 4 bases; junction bases not matched to a gene: 15. CDR1 and CDR2 from the germline V gene are MNHNS and SASEGT. The CDR3 consists of 17 residues. The CDR3 here is CASGVFQGALGTGELFF. The CDR3 DNA is TGTGCCAGCGGTGTTTTTCAGGGGGCTCTGGGCACCGGGGAGCTGTTTTTT.

The rearrangement links TRBV20-1 to TRBJ2-2; D may be TRBD2 (6 bases). The CDR3 has 14 residues. Germline values: CDR1 DFQATT, CDR2 SNEGSKA (reference sequence). Between the trimmed V and J ends, which lost 8 bases and 2 bases, there was a span of 15 bases. The CDR3 bases are TGCAGTACCCCATGGGACTTAAACACCGGGGAGCTGTTTTTT. Translating it yields CSTPWDLNTGELFF.

The chain carries TRBV5-6 and TRBJ2-7; D is undetermined. Per germline, CDR1 SGHDT and CDR2 YYEEEE. CDR3 size: 14 residues. V lost 1 base and J lost 0, with 8 bases in between. CDR3 sequence: CASSLTWSSYEQYF. In DNA, the CDR3 is TGTGCCAGCAGCTTGACGTGGAGCTCCTACGAGCAGTACTTC.

This clonotype was counted between two and nine times. V is TRBV2 and J is TRBJ1-2; D may be TRBD1 (6 bases). The CDR3 extends over 13 amino acids. V was cut by 2 bases and J by 8 bases, with 12 bases left in between. Germline-derived CDR1 and CDR2 are SNHLY and FYNNEI. CDR3 in DNA: TGTGCCAGCAGTGAACAAGGGGGGCGAGGCTACACCTTC. Its protein product is CASSEQGGRGYTF.

This clonotype was recorded at least ten times. The chain carries TRBV12-3 or TRBV12-4 and TRBJ2-7, with D perhaps TRBD1 (6 bases). V shed 6 bases and J shed 2 bases, with 17 bases lying between them. The CDR3 length is 15 residues. CDR3 nucleotide sequence: TGTGCCAGCAGCCCGGTCGGGGCAGGGGCCTACGAGCAGTACTTC. Its protein product is CASSPVGAGAYEQYF.